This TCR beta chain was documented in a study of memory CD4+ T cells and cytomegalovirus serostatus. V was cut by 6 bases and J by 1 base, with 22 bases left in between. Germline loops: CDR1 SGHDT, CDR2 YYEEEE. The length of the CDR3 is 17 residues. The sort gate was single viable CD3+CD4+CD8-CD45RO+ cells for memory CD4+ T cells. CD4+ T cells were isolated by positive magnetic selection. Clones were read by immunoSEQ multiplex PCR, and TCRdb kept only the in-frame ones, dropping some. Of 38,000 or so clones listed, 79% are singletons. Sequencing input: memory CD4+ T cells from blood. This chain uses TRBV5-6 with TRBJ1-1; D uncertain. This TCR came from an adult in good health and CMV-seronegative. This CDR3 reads CASTPAYGRPQNTEAFF. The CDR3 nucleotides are TGTGCCAGCACCCCCGCTTACGGAAGACCTCAGAACACTGAAGCTTTCTTT.